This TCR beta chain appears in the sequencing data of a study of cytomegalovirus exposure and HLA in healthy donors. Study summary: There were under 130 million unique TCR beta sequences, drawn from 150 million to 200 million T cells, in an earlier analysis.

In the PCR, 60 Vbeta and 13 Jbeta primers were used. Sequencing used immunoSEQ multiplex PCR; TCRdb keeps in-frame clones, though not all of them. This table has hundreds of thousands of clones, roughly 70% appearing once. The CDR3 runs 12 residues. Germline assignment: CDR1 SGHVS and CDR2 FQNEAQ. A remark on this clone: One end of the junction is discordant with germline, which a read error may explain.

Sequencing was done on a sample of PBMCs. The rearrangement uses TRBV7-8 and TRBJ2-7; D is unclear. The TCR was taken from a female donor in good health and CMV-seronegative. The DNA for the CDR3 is TGTGCCAGCAGCGTAGCTGTGAGCGAGCAGTACTTC. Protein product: CASSVAVSEQYF.